This entry lists 18 T cell receptor beta chains sequenced from one sample in a study of CD8+CD57+ T cells in acquired aplastic anemia. Flow cytometry had shown expanded CD8+CD57+ cells in the patients chosen for sequencing. The TCR beta profiling, which covered VDJ combination and CDR3 sequence, was carried out using genomic DNA as the template. TCRdb re-analysed the reads in MiXCR, keeping a single row per CDR3 protein. The sample lists 150,000 to 200,000 distinct CDR3 sequences; about half were seen once. The material sequenced was sorted CD4+, CD8+, or CD8+CD57+ T cells (not recorded which) from PBMCs. These receptors were taken from a human donor with aplastic anemia.

The sample holds many counts of this clonotype. The rearrangement links TRBV11-2 to TRBJ2-7; 7 bases agree with TRBD2. V shed 3 bases, J shed 0 bases, and the junction held 11 bases outside the gene matches. CDR1 is SGHAT, CDR2 FQNNGV, per germline. The CDR3 is 17 residues long. The CDR3 nucleotides are TGTGCCAGCAGCTTTCGAGCCGGAGCGGGGAGCTCCTACGAGCAGTACTTC. As protein: CASSFRAGAGSSYEQYF.

This clonotype was observed a handful of times. The rearrangement joins TRBV24-1 to TRBJ1-2, with 7 nucleotides matching TRBD1. CDR1 is KGHDR, CDR2 SFDVKD, per germline. The V and J ends lost 5 bases and 3 bases, in that order; junction bases with no gene match: 2. The CDR3 has 13 residues. The DNA of the CDR3 is TGTGCCACCAGTGTTACAGGGGACTATGGCTACACCTTC. This sequence encodes CATSVTGDYGYTF.

In this sample, this clonotype turned up a few times. The V call is TRBV20-1, the J call TRBJ1-2; tentative D call: TRBD1 (5 bases). The germline gives CDR1 DFQATT, CDR2 SNEGSKA (reference sequence). The CDR3 has 15 amino acids. V lost 0 bases and J lost 3, with 14 bases in between. CDR3 coding DNA: TGCAGTGCTAGAGAGGAGGGGCAGGGCCACTATGGCTACACCTTC. Protein product: CSAREEGQGHYGYTF.

The table lists this clonotype with many counts. The chain combines TRBV4-1 with TRBJ1-1, with D possibly matching TRBD1 (5 bases). This CDR3 has 14 residues. Germline CDR1 MGHRA, CDR2 YSYEKL. V lost 0 bases and J 6 bases, leaving 11 bases between the germline ends. CDR3 region: CASSQDRGVSEAFF. CDR3 nucleotide sequence: TGCGCCAGCAGCCAAGATAGAGGGGTATCTGAAGCTTTCTTT.

This clonotype was picked up a small number of times. The chain links TRBV14 to TRBJ2-3; D gene ambiguous. V shed 3 bases and J shed 0 bases, with 13 bases lying between them. The CDR3 sequence is 16 residues long. The germline V gene encodes CDR1 SGHDN and CDR2 FVKESK. For the CDR3, the DNA is TGTGCCAGCAGCCAGTCAAAGGGTGTGAGCACAGATACGCAGTATTTT. Protein product: CASSQSKGVSTDTQYF.

This clonotype came up once. The V and J genes are TRBV20-1 and TRBJ2-3; tentatively, D is TRBD2 (6 bases). The CDR3 has 12 residues. Germline V gene data show CDR1 as DFQATT and CDR2 as SNEGSKA (reference sequence). CDR3 bases: TGCAGCGCCCGGGGGTTCACAGATACGCAGTATTTT. Translating it yields CSARGFTDTQYF.

As for this clonotype: As the CDR3 is not closed by the conserved phenylalanine or tryptophan, this likely results from a read error. V is TRBV19 and J is TRBJ1-4; TRBD1 might be the D (6 bases). Germline loops: CDR1 LNHDA, CDR2 SQIVND (reference sequence). The germline V and J ends were trimmed by 6 bases and 8 bases, with 16 bases remaining between them. The CDR3 consists of 14 residues. The CDR3 here is CASRAGQLYEKLFL. The CDR3 nucleotides read TGTGCCAGTAGAGCCGGACAGCTCTACGAAAAACTGTTTCTT.

The chain couples TRBV9 to TRBJ1-1; no reliable D call. Trimming stripped 0 bases from V and 1 base from J, with 7 bases between. This CDR3 has 14 residues. Germline assignment: CDR1 SGDLS and CDR2 YYNGEE. CDR3 sequence reads: CASSVDNTNTEAFF. CDR3 nucleotide sequence: TGTGCCAGCAGCGTAGATAATACGAACACTGAAGCTTTCTTT.

Comment on this clonotype: At one end, the junction sequence differs from germline, possibly due to a read error. This chain joins TRBV27 and TRBJ1-2; 10 bases are a match to TRBD1. This CDR3 contains 13 residues. Germline CDR1 MNHEY, CDR2 SMNVEV (reference sequence). CDR3 region: CASSVPGTGVPSF. The CDR3 DNA reads TGTGCCAGCAGTGTTCCCGGGACAGGGGTCCCCTCCTTC.

This clonotype has a handful of counts. This sequence joins TRBV20-1 and TRBJ2-7; D is possibly TRBD2 (6 bases). Between the trimmed V and J ends, which lost 5 bases and 2 bases, there was a span of 25 bases. The CDR3 sequence is 17 residues long. CDR1 and CDR2 from the germline V gene are DFQATT and SNEGSKA (reference sequence). CDR3 amino acids: CSAWGGGIPGSPYEQYF. The CDR3, as DNA: TGCAGTGCTTGGGGCGGAGGGATCCCGGGGTCTCCCTACGAGCAGTACTTC.

This chain connects TRBV29-1 to TRBJ2-1; D uncertain. This CDR3 contains 13 residues. V dropped 3 bases and J dropped 4 bases, with 10 bases sitting between them. CDR1 and CDR2 (germline): SQVTM, ANQGSEA. In DNA form, the CDR3 reads TGCAGCGTTGACTCCCCCGCGTACAATGAGCAGTTCTTC. Amino acid sequence: CSVDSPAYNEQFF.

This clonotype came up a few times. V gene TRBV20-1 combines with J gene TRBJ2-3; TRBD2 matches at 8 bases. V was pared by 0 bases and J by 4 bases, with 9 bases of the junction left unmatched. The CDR3 runs to 16 residues. Germline V lookup: CDR1 DFQATT, CDR2 SNEGSKA (reference sequence). DNA of the CDR3: TGCAGTGCTAGAGATCTAACGAGCGGGAGAGCAGATACGCAGTATTTT. Translation: CSARDLTSGRADTQYF.

J is TRBJ1-2 and V is TRBV29-1; no clear D. Deletions cut 0 bases from V and 14 bases from J, with 13 bases between. CDR1 is SQVTM and CDR2 is ANQGSEA in the germline V gene. The CDR3 totals 11 residues. CDR3 in DNA: TGCAGCGTTGAAGATCTTAAAGGACGAACCTTC. It is translated as CSVEDLKGRTF.

About this clonotype: This may stem from a read error, because a much larger clone lies one nucleotide away. The CDR3 spells CASRRSGADTGDLFF. The DNA of the CDR3 is TGCGCCAGCAGACGTAGCGGGGCGGACACCGGGGACCTGTTTTTT. J is TRBJ2-2 and V is TRBV5-1; 8 bases match TRBD2. The CDR3 sequence is 15 residues long. Germline V gene data show CDR1 as SGHRS and CDR2 as YFSETQ. Using reference TRBV5-1 and TRBJ2-2 for the parts outside the CDR3, the full variable domain is KAGVTQTPRYLIKTRGQQVTLSCSPISGHRSVSWYQQTPGQGLQFLFEYFSETQRNKGNFPGRFSGRQFSNSRSEMNVSTLELGDSALYLCASRRSGADTGDLFFGEGSRLTVL.

The chain carries TRBV9 and TRBJ2-5, with D unclear. CDR3 length: 12 amino acids. Per germline, CDR1 SGDLS and CDR2 YYNGEE. V was pared by 3 bases and J by 3 bases, with 6 bases between. As DNA, the CDR3 is TGTGCCAGCAGCGGAGGAAAAGAGACCCAGTACTTC. Its protein product is CASSGGKETQYF. The whole variable domain, remainder taken from reference TRBV9 and TRBJ2-5, is DSGVTQTPKHLITATGQRVTLRCSPRSGDLSVYWYQQSLDQGLQFLIQYYNGEERAKGNILERFSAQQFPDLHSELNLSSLELGDSALYFCASSGGKETQYFGPGTRLLVL.

The V call is TRBV6-2 or TRBV6-3, the J call TRBJ1-2; TRBD1 might be the D (5 bases). Trimming removed 7 bases at V and 8 bases at J, with 17 bases between. The CDR3 sequence is 13 residues long. Germline V gene data show CDR1 as MNHEY and CDR2 as SVGEGT. CDR3 in DNA: TGTGCCAGCACGGGACTAGCGGGTAACGGCTACACCTTC. It translates to CASTGLAGNGYTF.

This clonotype was recorded many times. V usage is TRBV5-5 and J usage is TRBJ2-3; possible D gene TRBD2, 5 bases. Looked up from germline, CDR1 is SGHKS and CDR2 is YYEKEE (reference sequence). CDR3 length: 15 amino acids. V lost 5 bases and J lost 1, with 14 bases in between. CDR3 DNA sequence: TGTGCCAGCAGATACAATAAGGGAGGCACAGATACGCAGTATTTT. Its protein product is CASRYNKGGTDTQYF.

For this clonotype: At one boundary the junction diverges from the germline segment, which might be a read error. The chain uses TRBV10-3 and TRBJ2-6, with TRBD1 matching over 8 bases. This CDR3 comprises 18 residues. The germline V gene has CDR1 ENHRY and CDR2 SYGVKD. This CDR3 reads CASSSLGTGFWGANVLTF. The CDR3 DNA follows: TGTGCCAGCAGTTCCTTGGGGACAGGTTTTTGGGGGGCCAACGTCCTGACTTTC.